Shown below are 8 T cell receptor beta chains from a single sample sequenced in a study of shared clonotypes between healthy human individuals. Naive CD8 populations comprised CD45RO-negative cells positively selected for CCR7, excluding terminally differentiated effector memory CD45RA+ cells. Data came from immunoSEQ multiplex PCR; TCRdb stores just in-frame clones and leaves some out. Of about 2 million clones listed, 85% to 95% were seen once; the top ten hold roughly 1%. Sample: naive CD8+ T cells sorted from blood. These receptors all come from a man aged 18 to 29 in good health.

This sequence joins TRBV15 and TRBJ2-1; D unclear. Per the germline V gene, CDR1 is LNHNV and CDR2 is YYDKDF (reference sequence). This CDR3 region has 13 residues. The V end was cut by 0 bases, the J end by 10 bases, with 10 bases between. CDR3 DNA: TGTGCCACCAGCAGAGATCTTGCTCGGGAGCAGTTCTTC. It encodes CATSRDLAREQFF.

The chain recombines TRBV7-9 with TRBJ1-2; D is ambiguous. V lost 1 base and J 4 bases, leaving 10 bases between the germline ends. Germline CDR1 is SEHNR and CDR2 is FQNEAQ (reference sequence). CDR3 length: 14 amino acids. CDR3 DNA sequence: TGTGCCAGCAGCTTAGTTGGTCTGTTCTATGGCTACACCTTC. Residues: CASSLVGLFYGYTF.

The rearrangement uses TRBV9 and TRBJ2-3; no reliable D call. The germline V gene encodes CDR1 SGDLS and CDR2 YYNGEE. V lost 0 bases, J lost 4 bases, and 6 bases lay in between. CDR3 length: 13 amino acids. DNA of the CDR3: TGTGCCAGCAGCGTAGGATTTTCAGATACGCAGTATTTT. Translated: CASSVGFSDTQYF.

CDR3 residues: CASSLAFSGANVLTF. The DNA for the CDR3 is TGTGCCAGCAGCTTAGCGTTCTCTGGGGCCAACGTCCTGACTTTC. V gene TRBV7-9 combines with J gene TRBJ2-6, with D unresolved. The CDR3 sequence is 15 residues long. Germline V gene lookup returns CDR1 SEHNR and CDR2 FQNEAQ (reference sequence). V lost 0 bases and J lost 0, with 3 bases in between.

The chain links TRBV4-1 to TRBJ2-7; D might be TRBD2 (5 bases). Germline V gives CDR1 MGHRA, CDR2 YSYEKL. This CDR3 contains 13 residues. The V end was cut by 1 base, the J end by 6 bases, with 10 bases between. DNA for the CDR3: TGCGCCAGCAGCCAAGCGGGGATCAGCGAGCAGTACTTC. It is translated as CASSQAGISEQYF.

For the CDR3, the DNA is TGTGCCTGGCATCTTGGGGCTGGCGAGCAGTACTTC. It specifies CAWHLGAGEQYF. The chain couples TRBV30 to TRBJ2-7; a possible D gene is TRBD1 (5 bases). V was shortened by 5 bases and J by 6 bases, with 14 bases between the two germline ends. Germline V gene sequence: CDR1 GTSNPN, CDR2 SVGIG (reference sequence). The CDR3 contains 12 residues.

The chain recombines TRBV30 with TRBJ2-7; 8 nucleotides agree with TRBD1. With 1 base clipped from V and 5 bases from J, the junction kept 1 base outside the gene matches. This CDR3 comprises 12 residues. Germline CDR1 is GTSNPN and CDR2 is SVGIG (reference sequence). CDR3 region: CAWSAQGDEQYF. CDR3 DNA: TGTGCCTGGAGTGCACAGGGGGACGAGCAGTACTTC. Combining the CDR3 with reference TRBV30 and TRBJ2-7 gives the whole variable domain SQTIHQWPATLVQPVGSPLSLECTVEGTSNPNLYWYRQAAGRGLQLLFYSVGIGQISSEVPQNLSASRPQDRQFILSSKKLLLSDSGFYLCAWSAQGDEQYFGPGTRLTVT.

The CDR3 DNA reads TGTGCCAGCAGCAGGGCTTCACCCCTCCACTTT. As protein: CASSRASPLHF. The chain recombines TRBV2 with TRBJ1-6; a weak D match, TRBD1 (5 bases). The germline V gene encodes CDR1 SNHLY and CDR2 FYNNEI. The CDR3 is made up of 11 amino acids. Trimming stripped 6 bases from V and 9 bases from J, with 6 bases between.